A selection of T cell receptor beta chains follows, all from one sample in a study of cytomegalovirus exposure and HLA in healthy donors. The table came from immunoSEQ multiplex PCR; TCRdb's copy has only in-frame clones and leaves some out. The table includes 60,000 to 70,000 clones, roughly 80% detected once. Sample: PBMCs. All receptors derive from a woman aged 25 to 39 in good health and CMV-seronegative. CDR3s include the opening cysteine and the closing phenylalanine or tryptophan. The order of the fields is V gene, clone size, D gene, J gene, CDR3 DNA, CDR3 protein. A D gene is named only where the DNA matches it firmly. Clone size is given for some rows only: seen once, a few or many times, or a class if the clone is expanded.

v_call: TRBV7-6
clone_size: -
d_call: -
j_call: TRBJ2-5
cdr3_nt: TGTGCCAGCAGCTTAGACAGGGTAGAGACCCAGTACTTC
cdr3_aa: CASSLDRVETQYF

v_call: TRBV5-1
clone_size: -
d_call: TRBD2
j_call: TRBJ2-1
cdr3_nt: TGCGCCAGCACACGTACCGGGGGGGCGGATGAGCAGTTCTTC
cdr3_aa: CASTRTGGADEQFF

v_call: TRBV19
clone_size: few
d_call: TRBD1
j_call: TRBJ1-5
cdr3_nt: TGTGCCAGTAGTATAGAGACAGGGTTGGGACAGCCCCAGCATTTT
cdr3_aa: CASSIETGLGQPQHF

v_call: TRBV5-4
clone_size: -
d_call: -
j_call: TRBJ2-7
cdr3_nt: TGTGCCAGCAGCATGGACAGTGGTTTCTACGAGCAGTACTTC
cdr3_aa: CASSMDSGFYEQYF

v_call: TRBV6-5
clone_size: once
d_call: TRBD1
j_call: TRBJ1-1
cdr3_nt: TGTGCCAGCAGTTCTTGGGACAGGGGGCGATTCTCTGAAGCTTTCTTT
cdr3_aa: CASSSWDRGRFSEAFF

v_call: TRBV6-6
clone_size: -
d_call: -
j_call: TRBJ2-7
cdr3_nt: TGTGCCAGCAGTTTAGGGGCCAGAGATTCCTACGAGCAGTACTTC
cdr3_aa: CASSLGARDSYEQYF

v_call: TRBV28
clone_size: once
d_call: -
j_call: TRBJ1-5
cdr3_nt: TGTGCCAGCAGCCTGAATCAGCCCCAGCATTTT
cdr3_aa: CASSLNQPQHF

v_call: TRBV5-1
clone_size: -
d_call: TRBD2
j_call: TRBJ2-2
cdr3_nt: TGCGCCAGCAGCTCCCGACTAGCGGGCCTCTCGGGGACCGGGGAGCTGTTTTTT
cdr3_aa: CASSSRLAGLSGTGELFF

v_call: TRBV5-1
clone_size: once
d_call: TRBD2
j_call: TRBJ2-3
cdr3_nt: TGCGCCAGCAGCACGCTGGGACTAGAGGAATCAGATACGCAGTATTTT
cdr3_aa: CASSTLGLEESDTQYF

v_call: TRBV18
clone_size: once
d_call: TRBD1
j_call: TRBJ1-1
cdr3_nt: TGTGCCAGCTCAGAGAGGACAGGGAAGTCTGAAGCTTTCTTT
cdr3_aa: CASSERTGKSEAFF

v_call: TRBV5-1
clone_size: -
d_call: -
j_call: TRBJ1-3
cdr3_nt: TGCGCCAGCAGCACAACAGGGACCTCTGGAAACACCATATATTTT
cdr3_aa: CASSTTGTSGNTIYF

v_call: TRBV19
clone_size: -
d_call: -
j_call: TRBJ1-1
cdr3_nt: TGTGCCAGTAGTATTCCAGGATACACTGAAGCTTTCTTT
cdr3_aa: CASSIPGYTEAFF

v_call: TRBV4-3
clone_size: -
d_call: -
j_call: TRBJ2-6
cdr3_nt: TGCGCCAGCAGCCAAGACCGCGCTCTTCGGGACTCTGGGGCCAACGTCCTGACTTTC
cdr3_aa: CASSQDRALRDSGANVLTF

v_call: TRBV7-8
clone_size: once
d_call: -
j_call: TRBJ1-6
cdr3_nt: TGTGCCAGCAGCCCTTTTGAGGTGGAGGTCAATTCACCCCTCCACTTT
cdr3_aa: CASSPFEVEVNSPLHF

v_call: TRBV29-1
clone_size: -
d_call: -
j_call: TRBJ1-4
cdr3_nt: TGCAGCGTTGTATCCCGACAGTGGACTAATGAAAAACTGTTTTTT
cdr3_aa: CSVVSRQWTNEKLFF

v_call: TRBV18
clone_size: few
d_call: -
j_call: TRBJ1-1
cdr3_nt: TGTGCCAGCTCGGCCCCCGGGACACAAAAAAAGGTCACTGAAGCTTTCTTT
cdr3_aa: CASSAPGTQKKVTEAFF

v_call: TRBV6-6
clone_size: -
d_call: -
j_call: TRBJ2-3
cdr3_nt: TGTGCCAGCAGTCCCATCTCGCGGGACACAGATACGCAGTATTTT
cdr3_aa: CASSPISRDTDTQYF

v_call: TRBV2
clone_size: -
d_call: TRBD1
j_call: TRBJ2-1
cdr3_nt: TGTGCCAGCAGTCTCCGTCCTGGGACAGGGGTCAATGAGCAGTTCTTC
cdr3_aa: CASSLRPGTGVNEQFF

v_call: TRBV7-9
clone_size: -
d_call: -
j_call: TRBJ2-7
cdr3_nt: TGTGCCAGCAGCCATCGACGAGACAGCGCATCCTACGAGCAGTACTTC
cdr3_aa: CASSHRRDSASYEQYF

v_call: TRBV5-1
clone_size: -
d_call: TRBD1
j_call: TRBJ2-7
cdr3_nt: TGCGCCAGCAGCCTCCCAGGACAGGGGAGTTGGTTCTACGAGCAGTACTTC
cdr3_aa: CASSLPGQGSWFYEQYF

v_call: TRBV19
clone_size: -
d_call: -
j_call: TRBJ2-5
cdr3_nt: TGTGCCAGTAGTCCCGGGGGGGGACAGGGTGGGGAGACCCAGTACTTC
cdr3_aa: CASSPGGGQGGETQYF

v_call: TRBV6-5
clone_size: -
d_call: TRBD1
j_call: TRBJ1-5
cdr3_nt: TGTGCCAGCAGTTACTCATCGGCAGGGGGAAATCAGCCCCAGCATTTT
cdr3_aa: CASSYSSAGGNQPQHF

v_call: TRBV9
clone_size: -
d_call: -
j_call: TRBJ2-3
cdr3_nt: TGTGCCAGCAGCCTACTACGGACAGATACGCAGTATTTT
cdr3_aa: CASSLLRTDTQYF

v_call: TRBV12-5
clone_size: -
d_call: -
j_call: TRBJ1-2
cdr3_nt: TGTGCTAGTGGCACAGGACGACGTGGCTACACCTTC
cdr3_aa: CASGTGRRGYTF

v_call: TRBV5-4
clone_size: -
d_call: -
j_call: TRBJ2-3
cdr3_nt: TGTGCCAGCAGCACGGTCAATACGCAGTATTTT
cdr3_aa: CASSTVNTQYF

v_call: TRBV27
clone_size: -
d_call: TRBD1
j_call: TRBJ1-6
cdr3_nt: TGTGCCAGCAGAGGACAGGAGAGCTCCTATAATTCACCCCTCCACTTT
cdr3_aa: CASRGQESSYNSPLHF

v_call: TRBV27
clone_size: -
d_call: -
j_call: TRBJ1-1
cdr3_nt: TGTGCCAGCAGTTTATCAAGAGGGTTCGCTGAGGCTTTCTTT
cdr3_aa: CASSLSRGFAEAFF